This T cell receptor (beta chain) was recovered during a study of blood T cell repertoires in COVID-19. As for the study in general: PBMCs, B-cell-depleted T cells, or T cells were the source of the cDNA or gDNA that made up the material.

In the original workflow: Amplification of reference gene primers provided the estimated nucleated cell counts. TCRdb's copy holds only in-frame clones and misses some; the assay was immunoSEQ multiplex PCR. V and J calls and clone size are copied from that table; D and trimming were computed from the DNA. The repertoire holds hundreds of thousands of clones, with approximately 89% as singletons. This clone has a handful of counts. Patients in Seattle were enrolled during active infection, then followed longitudinally. The CDR3 has 13 residues. Germline V gene sequence: CDR1 SGHAT, CDR2 FQNNGV. Between the trimmed V and J ends, which lost 7 bases and 0 bases, there was a span of 9 bases.

The origin of this receptor is a woman under 40 with COVID-19, enrolled during active disease. The rearrangement uses TRBV11-2 and TRBJ1-1; D remains ambiguous. The source material was peripheral blood. The CDR3 loop reads CASNMAMNTEAFF. CDR3 nucleotide sequence: TGTGCCAGCAATATGGCCATGAACACTGAAGCTTTCTTT. The full variable domain, its missing parts supplied by reference TRBV11-2 and TRBJ1-1, is EAGVAQSPRYKIIEKRQSVAFWCNPISGHATLYWYQQILGQGPKLLIQFQNNGVVDDSQLPKDRFSAERLKGVDSTLKIQPAKLEDSAVYLCASNMAMNTEAFFGQGTRLTVV.